These 31 T cell receptor beta chains were sequenced from one sample in a study of persistence of HIV-infected CD4 T cells (TCRdb year 2020). In the paper's terms, the treatment or condition label means: suppressive antiretroviral therapy. A pool of overlapping 15-mer peptides from HIV-1 Gag, at 0.9 to 1 ug per peptide per mL, was used to stimulate the cells. Nonresponding CD40L-negative CD69-negative CD45RO-high memory CD4+ T cells were sorted as memory populations depleted of antigen-responding cells. No cognate antigen is known for these TCRs. The immunoSEQ hsTCRB assay version 4, run in survey mode, was used to sequence TCRbeta repertoires from genomic DNA. TCRdb holds this immuneACCESS table with in-frame rearrangements only. Some clones are missing; in checked studies, unresolved V genes explain under half, and the rest has no known cause. This sample holds about 36,000 clones; 70% to 90% were observed only once. The top ten clones comprise 5% to 7% of the sample.

Source: cultured CD4+ T cells from PBMCs, taken from a patient who received antiretroviral therapy. This specimen's cell subset or site label, interpreted: CD40L-CD69- CD45RO-high memory CD4 T cells not responding to Gag peptides. These receptors were taken from an adult with HIV. The donor label of this sample is uncertain.

The gene calls are TRBV7-9 and TRBJ1-4, with 7 nucleotides matching TRBD1. CDR3 length: 15 residues. Per the germline V gene, CDR1 is SEHNR and CDR2 is FQNEAQ (reference sequence). With 6 bases clipped from V and 0 bases from J, the junction kept 4 bases outside the gene matches. The CDR3, as DNA: TGTGCCAGCAGTTCGGGACAGACAACTAATGAAAAACTGTTTTTT. The encoded protein is CASSSGQTTNEKLFF.

This clone is judged medium-sized. The chain joins TRBV28 to TRBJ1-2; 9 bases line up with TRBD1. Germline CDR1 reads MDHEN; CDR2 reads SYDVKM. Trimming at V came to 8 bases and at J to 7 bases, leaving 8 bases not matched to a gene. The CDR3 is 13 residues long. The CDR3 sequence is CASGIDRGVGYTF. DNA of the CDR3: TGTGCCAGCGGCATTGACAGGGGGGTTGGCTACACCTTC.

This sequence joins TRBV28 and TRBJ2-6; 10 nucleotides match TRBD1. The CDR3 has 16 residues. The germline CDR1 and CDR2 sequences are MDHEN and SYDVKM. Unmatched junction bases numbered 3, after V lost 6 bases and J lost 1 base. DNA of the CDR3: TGTGCCAGCAGGCGGACAGGGGGATCTGGGGCCAACGTCCTGACTTTC. Translated, it gives CASRRTGGSGANVLTF.

This clone was picked up one time. The chain links TRBV29-1 to TRBJ1-5; possible D gene TRBD1, 5 bases. Germline V gene sequence: CDR1 SQVTM, CDR2 ANQGSEA. This CDR3 is 13 amino acids long. The germline V and J ends were trimmed by 4 bases and 1 base, with 8 bases remaining between them. In nucleotides, the CDR3 is TGCAGCGTTGGGGCAGGGAGCAATCAGCCCCAGCATTTT. As protein: CSVGAGSNQPQHF.

The chain employs TRBV3-1 (or the pseudogene TRBV3-2) and TRBJ2-1, with 9 bases that match TRBD2. Per germline, CDR1 LGHDT and CDR2 YNNKEL (reference sequence). CDR3 size: 14 residues. J lost 7 bases, V lost 5 bases, and 6 bases had no gene match. For the CDR3, the DNA is TGTGCCAGCAGCAAGGGGAGCGGGGGGAATGAGCAGTTCTTC. Its translation: CASSKGSGGNEQFF.

The chain recombines TRBV4-2 with TRBJ1-1, with D uncertain. Germline loops: CDR1 LGHNA, CDR2 YNFKEQ. This CDR3 has 12 residues. V lost 6 bases and J 3 bases, leaving 8 bases between the germline ends. CDR3 DNA sequence: TGTGCCAGCAGAACCGGGGACACTGAAGCTTTCTTT. It codes for CASRTGDTEAFF.

The chain combines TRBV5-1 with TRBJ1-4; no definite D call. The CDR3 runs to 14 residues. V dropped 3 bases and J dropped 4 bases, with 10 bases sitting between them. Germline CDR1 SGHRS, CDR2 YFSETQ. CDR3 nucleotides: TGCGCCAGCAGCTCTCAGGTTCTTAATGAAAAACTGTTTTTT. Translating gives CASSSQVLNEKLFF.

This rearrangement joins TRBV15 to TRBJ1-3, with D perhaps TRBD1 (5 bases). Looked up from germline, CDR1 is LNHNV and CDR2 is YYDKDF (reference sequence). The CDR3 is 17 amino acids. Trimming shortened V by 2 bases and J by 2 bases, and 16 bases separated the two germline ends. The CDR3 region has the DNA TGTGCCACCAGCAGAACCAAGAGCGGGGGAACTGGAAACACCATATATTTT. This gives the protein CATSRTKSGGTGNTIYF.

The chain combines TRBV5-4 with TRBJ2-1; 7 bases line up with TRBD2. From germline, CDR1 is SGHNT and CDR2 YYREEE (reference sequence). This CDR3 comprises 15 residues. The V gene end was trimmed by 4 bases and the J gene end by 4 bases; junction bases not matched to a gene: 8. The CDR3 DNA is TGTGCCAGCAGCGCCCGCGCGGGGGAGTACAATGAGCAGTTCTTC. Translated, it gives CASSARAGEYNEQFF.

CDR3 bases: TGCAGCGTTGGTAAGGGTTCCTACGAGCAGTACTTC. It codes for CSVGKGSYEQYF. The chain combines TRBV29-1 with TRBJ2-7; D is undetermined. CDR1 and CDR2 from the germline V gene are SQVTM and ANQGSEA. V lost 4 bases, J lost 1 base, and 8 bases lay in between. The CDR3 extends over 12 amino acids.

J is TRBJ1-1 and V is TRBV19; tentative D call: TRBD1 (5 bases). In germline, CDR1 is LNHDA, CDR2 SQIVND (reference sequence). The ends were cut back, 7 bases at V and 0 bases at J, with 12 bases in the middle. There are 14 residues in the CDR3. The CDR3 region is CASKGDQLNTEAFF. CDR3 nucleotides: TGTGCCAGTAAAGGGGACCAGTTGAACACTGAAGCTTTCTTT. Full variable domain (outside the CDR3, taken from reference TRBV19 and TRBJ1-1): DGGITQSPKYLFRKEGQNVTLSCEQNLNHDAMYWYRQDPGQGLRLIYYSQIVNDFQKGDIAEGYSVSREKKESFPLTVTSAQKNPTAFYLCASKGDQLNTEAFFGQGTRLTVV.

This sequence joins TRBV12-3 or TRBV12-4 and TRBJ1-6; D possibly corresponds to TRBD1 (6 bases). The CDR3 has 13 residues. Trimming pared 5 bases from V and 4 bases from J, leaving 6 bases between. The CDR3 sequence is CASSQGYNSPLHF. The CDR3 region has the DNA TGTGCCAGCAGTCAGGGGTATAATTCACCCCTCCACTTT.

The chain recombines TRBV21-1 with TRBJ2-7. TRBV21-1 is recorded as a pseudogene. This CDR3 has 13 residues. DNA of the CDR3: TGTGCCATCACCCGACAAATAGGCGGAGAGCAGTACTTC. It is translated as CAITRQIGGEQYF.

V usage is TRBV10-3 and J usage is TRBJ2-2; 8 bases match TRBD2. The junction had 7 bases not matched to a gene; V was cut back by 11 bases and J by 2 bases. Germline CDR1 and CDR2: ENHRY and SYGVKD. The length of the CDR3 is 14 residues. CDR3: CAAYSGTNTGELFF. The CDR3 nucleotides read TGTGCCGCCTATAGCGGGACAAACACCGGGGAGCTGTTTTTT.

The chain carries TRBV27 and TRBJ1-6; D perhaps matches TRBD1 (5 bases). Trimming shortened V by 8 bases and J by 10 bases, and 21 bases separated the two germline ends. The CDR3 totals 15 residues. Germline V gives CDR1 MNHEY, CDR2 SMNVEV (reference sequence). Here the CDR3 reads CASGGTGLGGSPLHF. CDR3 sequence (DNA): TGTGCCAGCGGGGGAACGGGACTTGGCGGATCACCCCTCCACTTT.

This sequence joins TRBV28 and TRBJ1-1; D is perhaps TRBD1 (6 bases). Trimming took 5 bases from V and 1 from J, leaving 20 bases between them. The CDR3 covers 17 residues. The V gene's germline CDR1 is MDHEN and CDR2 SYDVKM. The CDR3 loop is CASSEQGGRWGNTEAFF. The CDR3 DNA is TGTGCCAGCAGTGAACAGGGAGGGAGGTGGGGGAACACTGAAGCTTTCTTT. The full variable domain, with the rest looked up from reference TRBV28 and TRBJ1-1, is DVKVTQSSRYLVKRTGEKVFLECVQDMDHENMFWYRQDPGLGLRLIYFSYDVKMKEKGDIPEGYSVSREKKERFSLILESASTNQTSMYLCASSEQGGRWGNTEAFFGQGTRLTVV.

V and J are TRBV5-8 and TRBJ2-3; the match to TRBD1 covers 9 bases. The CDR3 length is 16 residues. J gave up 3 bases and V 2 bases, and 7 bases lay outside the gene matches. Germline V CDR1 and CDR2: SGHTS, YDEGEE. CDR3 DNA: TGTGCCAGCAGCTTACCGACAGGGGGAAGGACAGATACGCAGTATTTT. The encoded protein is CASSLPTGGRTDTQYF.

The genes are TRBV5-1 and TRBJ2-7; a possible D gene is TRBD2 (7 bases). In germline, CDR1 is SGHRS, CDR2 YFSETQ. Trimming shortened V by 1 base and J by 2 bases, and 13 bases separated the two germline ends. The CDR3 length is 15 residues. The CDR3 sequence: CASSLSGGYTYEQYF. For the CDR3, the DNA is TGCGCCAGCAGCTTGTCGGGGGGCTACACCTACGAGCAGTACTTC.

The chain joins TRBV10-1 to TRBJ1-5, with D perhaps TRBD1 (5 bases). V was shortened by 9 bases and J by 2 bases, with 11 bases between the two germline ends. Germline V CDR1 and CDR2: WNHNN, SYGVQD (reference sequence). The CDR3 totals 13 residues. As DNA, the CDR3 is TGCGCCAGGCGGGGGAGGGGCAATCAGCCCCAGCATTTT. It is translated as CARRGRGNQPQHF.

The chain uses TRBV18 and TRBJ2-7; 13 bases align to TRBD2. Unmatched junction bases numbered 7, after V lost 6 bases and J lost 5 bases. Germline V gives CDR1 KGHSH, CDR2 LQKENI. This CDR3 is built from 15 residues. The CDR3 reads CASSPTTSGGDEQYF. The CDR3 coding sequence is TGTGCCAGCTCGCCTACTACTAGCGGGGGGGACGAGCAGTACTTC.

The J gene is TRBJ1-5, the V gene TRBV28; TRBD1 matches 10 bases. The germline V gene encodes CDR1 MDHEN and CDR2 SYDVKM. Trimming at V came to 6 bases and at J to 7 bases, leaving 9 bases not matched to a gene. There are 15 residues in the CDR3. The CDR3 loop is CASRPPGQGSQPQHF. In DNA form, the CDR3 reads TGTGCCAGCAGACCGCCGGGACAGGGGAGCCAGCCCCAGCATTTT.

The genes are TRBV18 and TRBJ2-7; no clear D. Germline V CDR1 and CDR2: KGHSH, LQKENI. Trimming removed 1 base at V and 0 bases at J, with 4 bases between. This CDR3 has 13 amino acids. The CDR3 region is CASSPQGSYEQYF. CDR3 coding DNA: TGTGCCAGCTCACCACAGGGCTCCTACGAGCAGTACTTC.

V and J are TRBV28 and TRBJ2-3; 8 bases match TRBD1. The junction had 8 bases not matched to a gene; V was cut back by 6 bases and J by 3 bases. Germline lookup yields CDR1 MDHEN and CDR2 SYDVKM. This CDR3 has 15 residues. The CDR3 bases are TGTGCCAGCAGGCTCACAGGGGGGAGGACAGATACGCAGTATTTT. Its translation: CASRLTGGRTDTQYF.

V and J are TRBV12-5 and TRBJ2-1; 12 positions agree with TRBD2. Per germline, CDR1 LGHNT and CDR2 FRNRAP. Trimming at V came to 6 bases and at J to 5 bases, leaving 5 bases not matched to a gene. The CDR3 length is 15 residues. The chain's CDR3 is CASGQTSGGNNEQFF. CDR3 DNA: TGTGCTAGTGGACAGACTAGCGGGGGAAACAATGAGCAGTTCTTC.

V gene TRBV27 combines with J gene TRBJ2-1, with 11 bases identical to TRBD2. V was pared by 1 base and J by 10 bases, with 9 bases of the junction left unmatched. The CDR3 runs 16 residues. Germline loops: CDR1 MNHEY, CDR2 SMNVEV (reference sequence). The CDR3 loop is CASSLLLAGALGEQFF. The CDR3 DNA reads as TGTGCCAGCAGTTTATTACTAGCGGGGGCTTTGGGGGAGCAGTTCTTC.

As DNA, the CDR3 is TGTGCCAGCAGCGTAGATGTAGGGCCACCATACTCTGGAAACACCATATATTTT. This encodes CASSVDVGPPYSGNTIYF. The rearrangement uses TRBV9 and TRBJ1-3; D unresolved. The CDR3 extends over 18 amino acids. V dropped 0 bases and J dropped 0 bases, with 16 bases sitting between them. CDR1 is SGDLS and CDR2 is YYNGEE in the germline V gene.

The chain combines TRBV5-1 with TRBJ2-2, with TRBD1 identical over 7 bases. CDR1 and CDR2 from the germline V gene are SGHRS and YFSETQ. This CDR3 region has 16 residues. V shed 4 bases, J shed 0 bases, and the junction held 6 bases outside the gene matches. The chain's CDR3 is CASSPHRGANTGELFF. CDR3 sequence (DNA): TGCGCCAGCAGCCCACACAGGGGCGCGAACACCGGGGAGCTGTTTTTT. Full variable domain (rest looked up from reference TRBV5-1 and TRBJ2-2): KAGVTQTPRYLIKTRGQQVTLSCSPISGHRSVSWYQQTPGQGLQFLFEYFSETQRNKGNFPGRFSGRQFSNSRSEMNVSTLELGDSALYLCASSPHRGANTGELFFGEGSRLTVL.

The chain combines TRBV7-6 with TRBJ2-2; D possibly uses TRBD1 or TRBD2 (5 bases each). The CDR3 contains 12 residues. Germline V gene data show CDR1 as SGHVS and CDR2 as FNYEAQ. Deletions cut 10 bases from V and 4 bases from J, with 10 bases between. The CDR3 DNA follows: TGTGCCACCTTGGGACGCACCGGGGAGCTGTTTTTT. Translating gives CATLGRTGELFF.

This clone has only a few counts. For the CDR3, the DNA is TGTGCCAGCAGGCAGGACAGGGTTGGCTACACCTTC. Protein: CASRQDRVGYTF. This chain links TRBV7-9 with TRBJ1-2; 8 nucleotides agree with TRBD1. V shed 6 bases, J shed 7 bases, and the junction held 4 bases outside the gene matches. Germline-derived CDR1 and CDR2 are SEHNR and FQNEAQ (reference sequence). This CDR3 has 12 amino acids. Full variable domain (rest looked up from reference TRBV7-9 and TRBJ1-2): DTGVSQNPRHKITKRGQNVTFRCDPISEHNRLYWYRQTLGQGPEFLTYFQNEAQLEKSRLLSDRFSAERPKGSFSTLEIQRTEQGDSAMYLCASRQDRVGYTFGSGTRLTVV.

This clone appeared once. The V and J genes are TRBV28 and TRBJ1-3, with D uncertain. Germline CDR1 is MDHEN and CDR2 is SYDVKM. V was trimmed by 6 bases and J by 4 bases, leaving 19 bases between them. There are 16 residues in the CDR3. The CDR3 nucleotides read TGTGCCAGCAGCTCGAGCTCAGGATTCCTGGGAAACACCATATATTTT. Its translation: CASSSSSGFLGNTIYF.

This chain connects TRBV24-1 to TRBJ2-7, with 12 bases lining up with TRBD1. J lost 7 bases, V lost 4 bases, and 7 bases had no gene match. The germline gives CDR1 KGHDR, CDR2 SFDVKD. The CDR3 extends over 15 amino acids. The CDR3 DNA sequence: TGTGCCACCAGTGACACGGGACAGGGGGCACGTGAGCAGTACTTC. This sequence encodes CATSDTGQGAREQYF.